This T cell receptor (beta chain) was identified in a study of blood T cell repertoires in COVID-19. Data came from immunoSEQ multiplex PCR; TCRdb stores just in-frame clones and leaves some out. This sample carries almost 95,000 clones, about 70% of them seen once, and the ten largest clones take 20% to 25%. The CDR3 spans 15 residues. CDR1 and CDR2 (germline): MNHEY, SMNVEV (reference sequence). The V end was cut by 0 bases, the J end by 4 bases, with 12 bases between. The sequence was collected from a woman in her sixties or seventies in a cohort sampled during active or convalescent COVID-19. Sample: peripheral blood. V usage is TRBV27 and J usage is TRBJ1-1; D perhaps matches TRBD1 (6 bases). The CDR3 DNA reads TGTGCCAGCAGTTTATCAGTGGGGGCGTCCACTGAAGCTTTCTTT. This translates into CASSLSVGASTEAFF.